Shown below are 7 T cell receptor beta chains from a single sample sequenced in a study of PD-1 blockade in classical Hodgkin lymphoma. Profiled with immunoSEQ multiplex PCR; TCRdb holds only in-frame clones, not every one. The sample holds about 47,000 clones; 70% to 80% are singletons and the top ten take 15% to 20%. Time point described: cycle 4 day 1 (C4D1), after more than five weeks of nivolumab. Relapse after autologous stem cell transplantation occurred in every patient, and brentuximab vedotin exposure varied. This specimen was peripheral blood mononuclear cells (PBMCs), taken before the fourth cycle of nivolumab. The receptor source for this set is a human donor with classical Hodgkin lymphoma.

The chain is built from TRBV11-2 and TRBJ1-1; D is unclear. Trimming stripped 4 bases from V and 0 bases from J, with 15 bases between. The germline CDR1 and CDR2 sequences are SGHAT and FQNNGV. This CDR3 has 16 residues. Here the CDR3 DNA reads TGTGCCAGCAGCTCCCAGTCCCCCGGGATGAACACTGAAGCTTTCTTT. Amino acid sequence: CASSSQSPGMNTEAFF. Supplemented by reference TRBV11-2 and TRBJ1-1, the full variable domain reads EAGVAQSPRYKIIEKRQSVAFWCNPISGHATLYWYQQILGQGPKLLIQFQNNGVVDDSQLPKDRFSAERLKGVDSTLKIQPAKLEDSAVYLCASSSQSPGMNTEAFFGQGTRLTVV.

The J gene is TRBJ1-5, the V gene TRBV7-2; D is perhaps TRBD1 (6 bases). This CDR3 comprises 16 residues. From germline, CDR1 is SGHTA and CDR2 FQGNSA. Trimming cost V 1 base and J 7 bases, with 17 bases left between them. CDR3 in amino acids: CASSLERSGEGQPQHF. The CDR3 DNA follows: TGTGCCAGCAGCTTAGAAAGGTCAGGGGAAGGACAGCCCCAGCATTTT.

The gene calls are TRBV7-2 and TRBJ2-6; D ambiguous. The germline V gene encodes CDR1 SGHTA and CDR2 FQGNSA. Between the trimmed V and J ends, which lost 3 bases and 0 bases, there was a span of 0 bases. There are 13 residues in the CDR3. This CDR3 is CASSFSGANVLTF. The CDR3 DNA follows: TGTGCCAGCAGCTTCTCTGGGGCCAACGTCCTGACTTTC.

There are a few counts of this clone. CDR3 residues: CASSSSGGYGYTF. The CDR3 nucleotides are TGTGCCAGCAGCTCCTCAGGGGGGTATGGCTACACCTTC. The gene calls are TRBV11-2 and TRBJ1-2; 7 bases match TRBD1. Per germline, CDR1 SGHAT and CDR2 FQNNGV. This CDR3 comprises 13 residues. J gave up 5 bases and V 4 bases, and 4 bases lay outside the gene matches.

This chain connects TRBV4-2 to TRBJ1-4, with no clear D. The germline V gene encodes CDR1 LGHNA and CDR2 YNFKEQ. The CDR3 totals 16 residues. The germline V and J ends were trimmed by 0 bases and 5 bases, with 13 bases remaining between them. CDR3 DNA: TGTGCCAGCAGCCAAGATAAAGGATTACAGAATGAAAAACTGTTTTTT. It yields the protein CASSQDKGLQNEKLFF.

The rearrangement links TRBV5-1 to TRBJ2-3; 8 nucleotides align to TRBD2. Germline loops: CDR1 SGHRS, CDR2 YFSETQ. The V gene end was trimmed by 3 bases and the J gene end by 5 bases; junction bases not matched to a gene: 8. The CDR3 has 15 amino acids. In DNA form, the CDR3 reads TGCGCCAGCAGCTCGGGACTAGTGGGTGGAGATACGCAGTATTTT. Translated: CASSSGLVGGDTQYF.

The CDR3 here is CASYRAVGETQYF. Here the CDR3 DNA reads TGTGCCAGCTATAGAGCGGTAGGGGAGACCCAGTACTTC. V and J are TRBV7-2 and TRBJ2-5; perhaps TRBD2 as D (5 bases). V dropped 8 bases and J dropped 5 bases, with 15 bases sitting between them. The length of the CDR3 is 13 residues. Germline CDR1 reads SGHTA; CDR2 reads FQGNSA.